This T cell receptor (beta chain) is drawn from a study of blood T cells in healthy people across ages. Overall study results and limits: Older age coincided with a roughly linear decline in TCR beta diversity per million T cells. Fewer expanded clones and more diversity marked long-lived versus aged donors.

The use of a sample-barcoded 5' primer and a J-beta primer mix characterized a second PCR of roughly 6 to 11 cycles. TCRdb independently ran MiXCR on the 5' RACE reads; one entry per CDR3 protein. Here the sample spans approximately 800,000 distinct CDR3 sequences, roughly 50% being singletons. Comment on this clonotype: Its antigen is unknown.

Every sample had a minimum of 7 million PBMCs isolated. Total RNA extraction produced at least 5.5 micrograms (per sample) for the study. V lost 2 bases and J lost 13, with 20 bases in between. Looked up from germline, CDR1 is ENHRY and CDR2 is SYGVKD. The CDR3 is made up of 14 amino acids. The receptor was isolated from a man aged 40-55 years in good health. Sequencing used blood. The rearrangement uses TRBV10-3 and TRBJ1-2; D uncertain. This CDR3 is CAISEPLEGRVSTF. As DNA, the CDR3 is TGTGCCATCAGTGAGCCTTTAGAAGGTCGGGTTAGCACCTTC.